Described below is a single T cell receptor beta chain sequence and its context. This sample stems from a study of T cell changes during pregnancy in multiple sclerosis. The CDR3 has 13 residues. The germline V gene has CDR1 GTSNPN and CDR2 SVGIG (reference sequence). V was cut by 5 bases and J by 5 bases, with 15 bases left in between. The method was immunoSEQ multiplex PCR; TCRdb's version includes in-frame clones alone and lacks a portion of them. This table has about 30,000 clones, around 90% appearing once. The chain is built from TRBV30 and TRBJ1-2, with a possible D match to TRBD1 (5 bases). Sequenced material: CD4+ T cells from peripheral blood mononuclear cells, taken in the second trimester of pregnancy. The receptor was isolated from a female donor in good health, enrolled as a control in a pregnancy study. CDR3 amino acids: CAWGRDSDYGYTF. The CDR3 DNA reads TGTGCCTGGGGCCGGGACTCCGATTATGGCTACACCTTC.